The clone carrying this TCR beta chain is a singleton in its sample. Its antigen is not known. Just one base apart from a much larger clone, this may be a read error. How the authors handled the data: From about 20,000 to 690,000 TCRs were found per sample, with a median of roughly 89,000. One entry per CDR3 protein results from TCRdb running MiXCR on the RACE reads. Clone size and V and J calls follow TCRdb, not the original study. This table has more than 250,000 distinct CDR3 sequences, approximately 7.5% appearing once. Sample time point: pre-sensitization, week 0. The treatment: therapeutic diphenylcyclopropenone sensitization with weekly scalp DPC. The V end was cut by 4 bases, the J end by 0 bases, with 15 bases between. The length of the CDR3 is 16 residues. This sample stems from a study of human T cells and chemical hapten exposure. Study in general: Small differences in pooled library volume mainly drove the variation in TCR yields per sample. Study outcomes and limitations: Expanded TCR sets contained significantly more large CDR3 similarity clusters than controls.

The material was whole blood, obtained in connection with sensitization to the hapten diphenylcyclopropenone (DPC). The receptor was isolated from a man aged 18-30 years with alopecia areata. Some clones in this sample may be carry-over from other donors' samples. V gene TRBV12-3 or TRBV12-4 combines with J gene TRBJ1-1, with D perhaps TRBD1 (5 bases). The chain's CDR3 is CASSWDVVLMNTEAFF. For the CDR3, the DNA is TGTGCCAGCAGTTGGGACGTCGTGTTAATGAACACTGAAGCTTTCTTT.